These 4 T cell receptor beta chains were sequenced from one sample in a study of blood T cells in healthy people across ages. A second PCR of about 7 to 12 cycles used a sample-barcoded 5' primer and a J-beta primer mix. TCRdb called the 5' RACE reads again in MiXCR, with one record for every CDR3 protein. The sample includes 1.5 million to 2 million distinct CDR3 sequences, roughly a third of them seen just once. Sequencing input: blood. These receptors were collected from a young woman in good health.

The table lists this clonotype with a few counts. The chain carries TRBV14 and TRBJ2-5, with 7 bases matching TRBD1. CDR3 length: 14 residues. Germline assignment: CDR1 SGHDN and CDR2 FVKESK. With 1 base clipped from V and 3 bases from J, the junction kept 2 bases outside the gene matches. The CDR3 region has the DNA TGTGCCAGCAGCCAAGGGACAGGCGAAGAGACCCAGTACTTC. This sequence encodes CASSQGTGEETQYF. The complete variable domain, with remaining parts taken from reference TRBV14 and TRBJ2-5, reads EAGVTQFPSHSVIEKGQTVTLRCDPISGHDNLYWYRRVMGKEIKFLLHFVKESKQDESGMPNNRFLAERTGGTYSTLKVQPAELEDSGVYFCASSQGTGEETQYFGPGTRLLVL.

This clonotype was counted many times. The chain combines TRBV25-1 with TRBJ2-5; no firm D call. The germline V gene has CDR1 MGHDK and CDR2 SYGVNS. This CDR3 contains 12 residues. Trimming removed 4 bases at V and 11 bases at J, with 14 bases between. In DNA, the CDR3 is TGTGCCAGCAGTGGGACGCTAAGACGGCAGTACTTC. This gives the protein CASSGTLRRQYF.

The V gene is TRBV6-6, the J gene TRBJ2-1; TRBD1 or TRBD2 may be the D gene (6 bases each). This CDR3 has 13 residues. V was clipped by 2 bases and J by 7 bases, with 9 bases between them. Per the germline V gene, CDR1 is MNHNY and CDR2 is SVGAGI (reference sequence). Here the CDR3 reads CASSYGGQNEQFF. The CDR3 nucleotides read TGTGCCAGCAGTTACGGGGGGCAGAATGAGCAGTTCTTC.

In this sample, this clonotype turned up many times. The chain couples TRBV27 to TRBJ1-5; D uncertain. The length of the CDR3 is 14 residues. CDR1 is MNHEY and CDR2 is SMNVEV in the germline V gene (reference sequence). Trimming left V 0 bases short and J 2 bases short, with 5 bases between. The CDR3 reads CASSLSGRNQPQHF. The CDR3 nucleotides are TGTGCCAGCAGTTTATCAGGGCGCAATCAGCCCCAGCATTTT.